Below are 4 T cell receptor beta chains sequenced from a single sample in a study of T cells in Graves' hyperthyroidism and ophthalmopathy (dated 2019 in TCRdb). The library was prepared using multiplex PCR. Sequencing was performed on an Illumina HiSeq 2000. The TCR beta CDR3 regions were amplified from the RNA transcripts. The TCR CDR3 was subjected to a first round of RT-PCR using the HTBI primer set and the Qiagen OneStep RT-PCR kit. The raw public data were reprocessed by TCRdb itself: fastp quality trimming at Q25, MiXCR clonotype calling, in-frame beta chains only. Each record represents a unique CDR3 protein, reported with the most common genes and DNA among its rows. This sample lists approximately 710,000 distinct CDR3 sequences; roughly 17% were detected once. Around 15% of the sample belongs to the ten largest clones. Sequencing was performed on blood. The receptors were gathered from a man aged 45-60 years with Graves' hyperthyroidism.

This clonotype has more than one count but fewer than ten. This chain connects TRBV30 to TRBJ1-1; the D is unclear. Germline lookup yields CDR1 GTSNPN and CDR2 SVGIG (reference sequence). With 4 bases removed from V and 1 base from J, the gap between germline ends came to 22 bases. The CDR3 is made up of 17 amino acids. The CDR3 protein is CAWKPRTGSRGNTEAFF. Written as DNA, the CDR3 is TGTGCCTGGAAGCCCCGCACGGGGAGTCGGGGGAACACTGAAGCTTTCTTT. Together with reference TRBV30 and TRBJ1-1, the CDR3 gives the full variable domain: SQTIHQWPATLVQPVGSPLSLECTVEGTSNPNLYWYRQAAGRGLQLLFYSVGIGQISSEVPQNLSASRPQDRQFILSSKKLLLSDSGFYLCAWKPRTGSRGNTEAFFGQGTRLTVV.

This clonotype was seen at least ten times. The chain is built from TRBV28 and TRBJ1-2; D gene ambiguous. The CDR3 is made up of 14 amino acids. From germline, CDR1 is MDHEN and CDR2 SYDVKM. Trimming took 5 bases from V and 2 from J, leaving 12 bases between them. The CDR3 coding sequence is TGTGCCAGCAGTCCCGCGAGAGTGAACTATGGCTACACCTTC. This gives the protein CASSPARVNYGYTF.

This clonotype was found many times. The chain carries TRBV19 and TRBJ1-5; tentatively, D is TRBD1 (5 bases). The CDR3 has 16 residues. V gave up 7 bases and J gave up 2 bases, with 18 bases separating them. Germline V CDR1 and CDR2: LNHDA, SQIVND (reference sequence). As DNA, the CDR3 is TGTGCCAGTATCCGGGGGGTGGGCTATGGCAATCAGCCCCAGCATTTT. This sequence encodes CASIRGVGYGNQPQHF.

About this clonotype: Since no conserved phenylalanine or tryptophan closes the CDR3, a read error is the likely cause. The CDR3 protein is CASSWTGAPETQYL. For the CDR3, the DNA is TGTGCCAGCAGTTGGACAGGGGCCCCGGAGACCCAGTACCTC. The J gene is TRBJ2-5, the V gene TRBV6-2 or TRBV6-3; 9 bases fit TRBD1. The CDR3 totals 14 residues. V gave up 4 bases and J gave up 5 bases; unmatched junction bases: 5. Germline CDR1 is MNHEY and CDR2 is SVGEGT.